This T cell receptor (beta chain) was identified in a study of monozygotic twins with inflammatory bowel disease. General study results and limits: Twins classed as concordant or discordant showed no difference in repertoire similarity, possibly from limited power. Extra variability in the repertoires of patients may have come from differing immunosuppressive treatments.

Every sample had its cDNA made across eight separate reactions. From its re-call of the 5' RACE reads, TCRdb lists each CDR3 protein once, without DNA. Recorded for this sample: hundreds of thousands of distinct CDR3 sequences. A word on this clonotype: Its matching antigen is unknown.

An approximately 2.7 ml blood sample was drawn per donor. CDR1 SNHLY and CDR2 FYNNEI come from the germline V gene. This CDR3 is 15 amino acids long. This chain connects TRBV2 to TRBJ2-5; TCRdb lists TRBD1, though no DNA is available to test this call. The receptor was derived from a human donor with ulcerative colitis or Crohn's disease, or a healthy co-twin of an affected twin (not recorded which). Sample: blood. CDR3 in amino acids: CASSENRGRQETQYF.